The sequence of this T cell receptor beta chain was determined in a study of shared clonotypes between healthy human individuals. Sequencing used immunoSEQ multiplex PCR; TCRdb keeps in-frame clones, though not all of them. The sample carries over a million clones, around 98% recorded once. Between the trimmed V and J ends, which lost 2 bases and 5 bases, there was a span of 13 bases. The germline V gene has CDR1 SGHTA and CDR2 FQGNSA. The CDR3 contains 14 residues. The receptor comes from a man aged 25 to 40 in good health. This chain connects TRBV7-2 to TRBJ2-7; D might be TRBD1 (5 bases). Source material: naive CD4+ T cells sorted from blood. As to subset: CD45RA+ positively selected. CDR3 DNA sequence: TGTGCCAGCAGCTTAACCCTCGACAGTAACGAGCAGTACTTC. Its protein is CASSLTLDSNEQYF.